This TCR beta chain was identified in a study of T cell repertoires in aging, cancer and after chemotherapy. The CDR3 loop spans 15 amino acids. The V gene's germline CDR1 is LNHNV and CDR2 YYDKDF (reference sequence). V shed 3 bases and J shed 3 bases, with 15 bases lying between them. TCR beta rearrangements were amplified from peripheral blood genomic DNA. Notes on the study in general: Age-matched healthy donors had significantly more diverse, less clonal blood TCR repertoires than untreated cancer patients.

Relative to its sample, this clonotype is medium-sized (0.01 to 0.1%). Its antigen is currently unknown. Multiplex touch-down PCR with TRB-A/B primers amplified rearranged V-D-J TRB sequences. TCRdb passed the multiplex PCR reads through MiXCR, listing each CDR3 protein once. The sample carries some 2,600 distinct CDR3 sequences, under 30% recorded once. The origin of this receptor is a human donor with a solid tumor. V is TRBV15 and J is TRBJ2-7; weak D call: TRBD1 (6 bases). Sequenced material: blood. In DNA form, the CDR3 reads TGTGCCACCAGCAGTCCCGGGACATTTGTCTACGAGCAGTACTTC. It specifies CATSSPGTFVYEQYF.